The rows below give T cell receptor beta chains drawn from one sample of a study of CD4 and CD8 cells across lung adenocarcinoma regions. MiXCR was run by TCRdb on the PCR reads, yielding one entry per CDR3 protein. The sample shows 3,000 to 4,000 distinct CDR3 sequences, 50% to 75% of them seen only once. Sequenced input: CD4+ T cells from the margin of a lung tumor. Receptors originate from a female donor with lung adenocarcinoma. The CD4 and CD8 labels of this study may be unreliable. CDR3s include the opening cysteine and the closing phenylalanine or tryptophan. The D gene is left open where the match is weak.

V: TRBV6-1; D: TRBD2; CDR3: CASRRTSGGAGGTDTQYF
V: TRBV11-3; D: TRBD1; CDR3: CASSLGGTGVDTQYF
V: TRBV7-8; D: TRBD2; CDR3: CATTSGRFPYEQYF
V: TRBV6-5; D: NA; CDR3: CASSYRGFNSGYGYTF
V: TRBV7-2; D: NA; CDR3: CASSLGSANYKEQFF
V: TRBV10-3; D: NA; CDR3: CAIRGNGGRAKETQYF
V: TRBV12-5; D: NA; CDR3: CASGRDRVTDTQYF
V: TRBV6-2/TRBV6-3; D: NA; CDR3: CASSDNSLNEQFF
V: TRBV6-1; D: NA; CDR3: CASSEAGSHLGANEKLFF
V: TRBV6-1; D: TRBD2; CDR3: CASNRLAGVYEQFF
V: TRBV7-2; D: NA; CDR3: CASSLMPGGYNEQFF
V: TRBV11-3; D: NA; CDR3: CASSLDPGTANTGELFF
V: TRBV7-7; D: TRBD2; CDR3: CASSFAGGTGELFF
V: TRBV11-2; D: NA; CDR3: CASSLEVGRSYEQYF
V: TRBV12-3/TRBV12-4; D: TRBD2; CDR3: CASSFKTSGRLETQYF
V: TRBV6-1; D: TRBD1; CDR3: CASRWDRGNYGYTF
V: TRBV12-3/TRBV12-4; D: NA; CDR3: CASSLPDTQETQYF
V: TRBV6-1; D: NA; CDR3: CASSARDNYGQYF
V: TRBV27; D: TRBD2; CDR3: CASSAPIGGVGTGANVLTF
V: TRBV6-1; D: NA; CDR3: CASSKGPRGVHNEQFF
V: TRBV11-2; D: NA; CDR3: CASSFGEETQYF
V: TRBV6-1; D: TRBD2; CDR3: CASSRVAGGPETQYF
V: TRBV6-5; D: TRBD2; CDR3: CASVSGRTDTQYF
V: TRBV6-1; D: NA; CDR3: CASSVGMAIYEQYF
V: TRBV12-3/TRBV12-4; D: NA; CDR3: CASSRGTSVGYTF
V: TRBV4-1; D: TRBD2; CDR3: CASSPMTSGTETQYF
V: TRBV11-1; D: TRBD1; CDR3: CASSRQGNSYNEQFF